Below are 23 T cell receptor beta chains sequenced from a single sample in a study of T cell responses to AZD1222 COVID-19 vaccine. Sequencing used immunoSEQ multiplex PCR; TCRdb keeps in-frame clones, though not all of them. The table includes approximately 85,000 clones, 70% to 90% detected once. The material was peripheral blood, obtained on day 0 of AZD1222 vaccination. These receptor sequences come from an adult in good health.

The rearrangement joins TRBV5-4 to TRBJ1-2; D perhaps matches TRBD1 (6 bases). V lost 5 bases to trimming and J lost 5 bases, with 16 bases between them. The CDR3 is 14 amino acids. The germline gives CDR1 SGHNT, CDR2 YYREEE (reference sequence). CDR3 nucleotide sequence: TGTGCCAGCAGTCAACCTCGGGGGCTGTATGGCTACACCTTC. Residues: CASSQPRGLYGYTF.

The chain carries TRBV7-9 and TRBJ2-1; 9 bases fit TRBD2. In germline, CDR1 is SEHNR, CDR2 FQNEAQ (reference sequence). The CDR3 is 15 amino acids. J lost 5 bases, V lost 3 bases, and 5 bases had no gene match. The CDR3 sequence is CASSLAGGINNEQFF. The CDR3 DNA reads TGTGCCAGCAGCTTGGCGGGAGGGATAAACAATGAGCAGTTCTTC.

The rearrangement joins TRBV10-3 to TRBJ1-3, with unresolved D. V lost 4 bases and J lost 0, with 10 bases in between. Germline V lookup: CDR1 ENHRY, CDR2 SYGVKD. The CDR3 is made up of 15 amino acids. DNA of the CDR3: TGTGCCATCAGTGGAAGTGCTGCCTCTGGAAACACCATATATTTT. This translates into CAISGSAASGNTIYF.

This chain uses TRBV27 with TRBJ1-1; 7 bases fit TRBD1. Germline CDR1 is MNHEY and CDR2 is SMNVEV (reference sequence). The CDR3 is made up of 14 amino acids. V dropped 3 bases and J dropped 6; count of bases not matched to a gene: 7. CDR3 in amino acids: CASSFTGESSEAFF. The DNA for the CDR3 is TGTGCCAGCAGTTTTACAGGGGAGTCCTCTGAAGCTTTCTTT.

The chain has TRBV7-9 and TRBJ2-2; no firm D call. V shed 1 base and J shed 6 bases, with 9 bases lying between them. The CDR3 runs 14 residues. CDR1 is SEHNR, CDR2 FQNEAQ, per germline (reference sequence). In nucleotides, the CDR3 is TGTGCCAGCAGCTTAGTAGTGGGGTCCGGGGAGCTGTTTTTT. Its translation: CASSLVVGSGELFF.

The chain couples TRBV2 to TRBJ2-6; 11 nucleotides match TRBD1. This CDR3 region has 17 residues. Germline V gene data show CDR1 as SNHLY and CDR2 as FYNNEI. With 6 bases clipped from V and 2 bases from J, the junction kept 6 bases outside the gene matches. In DNA, the CDR3 is TGTGCCAGCAGAGGGGACAGGGGGACTGCTGGGGCCAACGTCCTGACTTTC. This sequence encodes CASRGDRGTAGANVLTF.

The chain couples TRBV24-1 to TRBJ1-2; tentatively, D is TRBD1 (5 bases). The CDR3 covers 14 residues. V lost 5 bases and J lost 6, with 15 bases in between. The germline CDR1 and CDR2 sequences are KGHDR and SFDVKD. The CDR3 here is CATSGFGGSNGYTF. The CDR3 DNA reads TGTGCCACCAGTGGCTTTGGGGGGTCTAATGGCTACACCTTC.

The V and J genes are TRBV7-7 and TRBJ2-5, with 10 bases fitting TRBD1. Germline CDR1 reads SSHAT; CDR2 reads FNYEAQ (reference sequence). The CDR3 length is 14 residues. V was pared by 4 bases and J by 6 bases, with 5 bases of the junction left unmatched. The CDR3 loop reads CASSSGTGDQTQYF. DNA of the CDR3: TGTGCCAGCAGCTCCGGGACAGGGGATCAGACCCAGTACTTC.

The chain employs TRBV29-1 and TRBJ1-1; D is perhaps TRBD1 (5 bases). The CDR3 runs to 12 residues. With 2 bases removed from V and 6 bases from J, the gap between germline ends came to 10 bases. Germline V gene data show CDR1 as SQVTM and CDR2 as ANQGSEA. CDR3 loop: CSVEQGVSEAFF. CDR3 nucleotides: TGCAGCGTTGAACAGGGAGTGTCTGAAGCTTTCTTT.

The chain couples TRBV14 to TRBJ2-1; no firm D call. The CDR3 is 15 amino acids. CDR1 SGHDN and CDR2 FVKESK come from the germline V gene. The germline V and J ends were trimmed by 4 bases and 0 bases, with 10 bases remaining between them. As DNA, the CDR3 is TGTGCCAGCAGCCCTTCGGCGAGCTCCTACAATGAGCAGTTCTTC. It yields the protein CASSPSASSYNEQFF.

This clone was counted only a few times. The V call is TRBV11-3, the J call TRBJ2-1, with 8 bases lining up with TRBD2. The germline gives CDR1 SGHNT, CDR2 YENEEA. The CDR3 contains 17 residues. The J segment lost 3 bases and the V segment lost 3 bases, leaving 10 bases of the junction unmatched. The CDR3 here is CASSLLVGTSGYNEQFF. CDR3 in DNA: TGTGCCAGCAGCTTGTTAGTTGGAACTAGCGGCTACAATGAGCAGTTCTTC.

V usage is TRBV7-9 and J usage is TRBJ1-4; TRBD1 is a possible D gene (6 bases). Per the germline V gene, CDR1 is SEHNR and CDR2 is FQNEAQ (reference sequence). V gave up 6 bases and J gave up 6 bases, with 20 bases separating them. This CDR3 contains 16 residues. The CDR3 protein is CASRLDSSYVYEKLFF. The CDR3 DNA reads as TGTGCCAGCAGATTGGACAGTTCCTATGTTTATGAAAAACTGTTTTTT.

The chain recombines TRBV6-2 or TRBV6-3 with TRBJ2-2; D remains unclear. Trimming stripped 6 bases from V and 1 base from J, with 9 bases between. Germline assignment: CDR1 MNHEY and CDR2 SVGEGT. This CDR3 is 14 amino acids long. The CDR3 region is CASSWKWNTGELFF. CDR3 sequence (DNA): TGTGCCAGCAGCTGGAAATGGAACACCGGGGAGCTGTTTTTT.

The rearrangement links TRBV14 to TRBJ1-6; 7 bases agree with TRBD1. The germline CDR1 and CDR2 sequences are SGHDN and FVKESK. The CDR3 sequence is 18 residues long. The V segment lost 1 base and the J segment 0 bases; nucleotides outside the gene matches: 6. The CDR3 loop is CASSQGLRGSSYNSPLHF. The DNA for the CDR3 is TGTGCCAGCAGCCAAGGACTCAGGGGGAGCTCCTATAATTCACCCCTCCACTTT.

The CDR3 DNA sequence: TGTGCCAGCAGCTTCGGGGGAAACACCATATATTTT. Encoded protein: CASSFGGNTIYF. The V gene is TRBV5-5, the J gene TRBJ1-3, with D unclear. The CDR3 is made up of 12 amino acids. Trimming pared 2 bases from V and 4 bases from J, leaving 4 bases between. The germline CDR1 and CDR2 sequences are SGHKS and YYEKEE (reference sequence).

This clone was seen a few times. The rearrangement joins TRBV2 to TRBJ2-2; D is unclear. Per the germline V gene, CDR1 is SNHLY and CDR2 is FYNNEI. With 6 bases removed from V and 1 base from J, the gap between germline ends came to 9 bases. CDR3 length: 14 residues. CDR3 residues: CASRSSVNTGELFF. The CDR3 coding sequence is TGTGCCAGCAGATCTTCAGTGAACACCGGGGAGCTGTTTTTT.

V usage is TRBV30 and J usage is TRBJ2-7; D tentatively reads TRBD1 or TRBD2 (6 bases each). Trimming took 1 base from V and 2 from J, leaving 18 bases between them. Germline CDR1 GTSNPN, CDR2 SVGIG (reference sequence). The CDR3 totals 16 residues. The CDR3 sequence is CAWSDPGGTSPYEQYF. The CDR3 nucleotides are TGTGCCTGGAGTGATCCAGGCGGGACATCCCCCTACGAGCAGTACTTC.

This chain connects TRBV11-2 to TRBJ2-5; no reliable D call. Germline values: CDR1 SGHAT, CDR2 FQNNGV. The CDR3 spans 12 residues. V dropped 4 bases and J dropped 2 bases, with 5 bases sitting between them. The CDR3 loop reads CASSSIQETQYF. CDR3 sequence (DNA): TGTGCCAGCAGCTCCATACAAGAGACCCAGTACTTC.

The chain is built from TRBV7-2 and TRBJ2-2, with D perhaps TRBD2 (5 bases). V was shortened by 5 bases and J by 4 bases, with 17 bases between the two germline ends. This CDR3 contains 16 residues. Germline values: CDR1 SGHTA, CDR2 FQGNSA. The CDR3 here is CASSLRLSRGTGELFF. In nucleotides, the CDR3 is TGTGCCAGCAGCCTTAGACTATCGCGAGGCACCGGGGAGCTGTTTTTT.

With respect to this clone: A read error may produce the germline difference seen at one junction end. This chain links TRBV7-8 with TRBJ1-1; weak D call: TRBD1 (5 bases). The length of the CDR3 is 15 residues. Germline CDR1 and CDR2: SGHVS and FQNEAQ. CDR3 sequence reads: CASSIAGGSRTEAFF. CDR3 coding DNA: TGTGCCAGCAGCATAGCGGGGGGGAGTCGGACTGAAGCTTTCTTT.

The DNA of the CDR3 is TGTGCCAGTAGCTTTAGCACAGATACGCAGTATTTT. As protein: CASSFSTDTQYF. The rearrangement links TRBV19 to TRBJ2-3; D is uncertain. Germline V gene sequence: CDR1 LNHDA, CDR2 SQIVND (reference sequence). The CDR3 runs 12 residues. Trimming pared 6 bases from V and 0 bases from J, leaving 4 bases between.

The chain combines TRBV4-1 with TRBJ1-5, with D maybe TRBD1 (5 bases). The CDR3 is made up of 15 amino acids. Trimming shortened V by 4 bases and J by 0 bases, and 10 bases separated the two germline ends. Germline V gene sequence: CDR1 MGHRA, CDR2 YSYEKL. The CDR3 here is CASSRDGLSNQPQHF. CDR3 DNA: TGCGCCAGCAGCCGGGACGGCCTTAGCAATCAGCCCCAGCATTTT.

The gene calls are TRBV6-5 and TRBJ2-2, with a possible D match to TRBD2 (5 bases). Germline values: CDR1 MNHEY, CDR2 SVGAGI. V was pared by 6 bases and J by 5 bases, with 16 bases between. The CDR3 loop spans 15 amino acids. CDR3 in amino acids: CASSTGKGPTGELFF. In DNA form, the CDR3 reads TGTGCCAGCAGCACCGGGAAAGGGCCTACCGGGGAGCTGTTTTTT.